This T cell receptor beta chain was identified during a study of control samples from healthy donors and cancer patients. Libraries were prepared by immunoSEQ multiplex PCR; TCRdb keeps only in-frame clonotypes and omits some of them. The table records over 50,000 clones, roughly 88% of them present only once. The germline V gene encodes CDR1 KGHSH and CDR2 LQKENI. Trimming cost V 5 bases and J 5 bases, with 15 bases left between them. The CDR3 is 14 residues long. The sample consisted of blood. The chain uses TRBV18 and TRBJ1-1; D gene uncertain. This TCR was recovered from a man over 45 in good health. The CDR3 DNA reads TGTGCCAGCTCAATGTCCGGGGAAAGAACTGAAGCTTTCTTT. Its protein is CASSMSGERTEAFF.